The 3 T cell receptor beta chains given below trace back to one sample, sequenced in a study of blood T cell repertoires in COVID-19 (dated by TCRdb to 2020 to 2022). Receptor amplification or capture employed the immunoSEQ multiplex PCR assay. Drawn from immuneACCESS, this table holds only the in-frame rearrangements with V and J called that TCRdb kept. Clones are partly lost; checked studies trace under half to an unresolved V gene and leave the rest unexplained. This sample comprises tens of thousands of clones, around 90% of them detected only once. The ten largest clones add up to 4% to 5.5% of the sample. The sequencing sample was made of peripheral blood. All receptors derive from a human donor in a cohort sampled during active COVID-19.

In nucleotides, the CDR3 is TGTGCCAGCAGTTTCGGCGGCGGGGAGCTGTTTTTT. Protein: CASSFGGGELFF. The V and J genes are TRBV12-3 or TRBV12-4 and TRBJ2-2; unclear D gene. This CDR3 has 12 residues. V was cut by 3 bases and J by 7 bases, with 6 bases left in between.

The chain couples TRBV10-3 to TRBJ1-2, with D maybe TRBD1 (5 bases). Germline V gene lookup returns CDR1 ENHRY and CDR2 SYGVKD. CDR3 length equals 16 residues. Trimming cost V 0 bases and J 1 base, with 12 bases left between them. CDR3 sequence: CAISESARDNNYGYTF. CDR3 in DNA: TGTGCCATCAGTGAGTCGGCCAGGGATAATAACTATGGCTACACCTTC.

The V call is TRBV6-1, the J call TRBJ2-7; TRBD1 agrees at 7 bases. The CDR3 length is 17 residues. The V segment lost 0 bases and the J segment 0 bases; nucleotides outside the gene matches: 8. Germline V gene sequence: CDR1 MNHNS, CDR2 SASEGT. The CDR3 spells CASSEAEHRQGSYEQYF. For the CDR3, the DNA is TGTGCCAGCAGTGAAGCCGAACATAGACAGGGCTCCTACGAGCAGTACTTC.